The 5 T cell receptor beta chains presented below share a single source sample, sequenced in a study of CD8 T cells in Susac syndrome. After extraction with the RNeasy kit, roughly 0.45 to 1 ug of the RNA was reverse transcribed using random hexamers. MiXCR was run by TCRdb on the immunoSEQ multiplex PCR reads, yielding one entry per CDR3 protein. The sample contains under 70,000 distinct CDR3 sequences, around 95% of which appear only once. Specimen: CD8+ T cells from PBMCs. These receptors were collected from a human donor with Susac syndrome.

The chain carries TRBV20-1 and TRBJ2-7, with 7 bases aligning to TRBD1. The CDR3 contains 14 residues. The V and J ends lost 5 bases and 7 bases, in that order; junction bases with no gene match: 14. The germline gives CDR1 DFQATT, CDR2 SNEGSKA (reference sequence). CDR3 bases: TGCAGTGCTTCGGACAGGCCCTATCTCGGGGAGCAGTACTTC. It is translated as CSASDRPYLGEQYF.

The chain is built from TRBV4-2 and TRBJ1-3, with D hard to call. The CDR3 length is 11 residues. Germline CDR1 is LGHNA and CDR2 is YNFKEQ. Trimming removed 3 bases from V and 6 bases from J, with 3 bases in between. The CDR3 protein is CASSQQNTIYF. The CDR3 nucleotides are TGTGCCAGCAGCCAGCAAAACACCATATATTTT.

The chain recombines TRBV5-6 with TRBJ2-4, with D possibly being TRBD1 (5 bases). Germline CDR1 and CDR2: SGHDT and YYEEEE. Trimming removed 5 bases from V and 7 bases from J, with 7 bases in between. CDR3 size: 11 residues. CDR3 DNA: TGTGCCAGCAGTTCAGGGAACATTCAGTACTTC. Protein product: CASSSGNIQYF.

The rearrangement uses TRBV7-9 and TRBJ2-3; D is ambiguous. Germline-derived CDR1 and CDR2 are SEHNR and FQNEAQ (reference sequence). The CDR3 is made up of 10 amino acids. Trimming stripped 10 bases from V and 0 bases from J, with 2 bases between. The CDR3 coding sequence is TGTGCCATTAGCACAGATACGCAGTATTTT. Amino acids: CAISTDTQYF.

The rearrangement links TRBV20-1 to TRBJ2-3, with no clear D. CDR1 is DFQATT and CDR2 is SNEGSKA in the germline V gene (reference sequence). Trimming pared 6 bases from V and 0 bases from J, leaving 19 bases between. CDR3 length: 16 amino acids. The CDR3 loop reads CSAHEDDSWSTDTQYF. The CDR3, as DNA: TGCAGTGCCCACGAGGACGACTCCTGGAGCACAGATACGCAGTATTTT.